This T cell receptor (beta chain) emerged from a study of long-term antiretroviral therapy in people with HIV. Sequencing relied on immunoSEQ assay v3.0, run at survey level. Samples were sequenced targeting about 35,000-50,000 T-cell genomes each. Profiled with immunoSEQ multiplex PCR; TCRdb holds only in-frame clones, not every one. The sample records under 30,000 clones, just under 85% being singletons. The study drew at least one pre-ART and at least two post-ART PBMC samples from every donor. The length of the CDR3 is 14 residues. Per the germline V gene, CDR1 is SGDLS and CDR2 is YYNGEE. Trimming took 3 bases from V and 2 from J; bases not matched to a gene: 3.

Sequencing was performed on unsorted PBMCs, taken 0.7 years before starting antiretroviral therapy. The receptor was derived from a young man with HIV. The chain is built from TRBV9 and TRBJ2-7, with 9 positions matching TRBD1. The CDR3, as DNA: TGTGCCAGCAGCGCGACAGGGGGTACCTACGAGCAGTACTTC. Translated: CASSATGGTYEQYF. Full variable domain (rest looked up from reference TRBV9 and TRBJ2-7): DSGVTQTPKHLITATGQRVTLRCSPRSGDLSVYWYQQSLDQGLQFLIQYYNGEERAKGNILERFSAQQFPDLHSELNLSSLELGDSALYFCASSATGGTYEQYFGPGTRLTVT.